This T cell receptor (beta chain) appears in the sequencing data of a study of blood T cells in healthy people across ages. Study context: The capture of about one barcoded beta molecule per two T cells was achieved by template switching.

Trimming shortened V by 5 bases and J by 5 bases, and 7 bases separated the two germline ends. This CDR3 comprises 12 residues. With a J-beta primer mix and a sample-barcoded 5' primer, a second PCR ran 7 to 11 cycles. Using its own MiXCR run on the 5' RACE reads, TCRdb lists one record per CDR3 protein. Of 1.4 million or so distinct CDR3 sequences listed, approximately 43% are singletons. This clonotype was seen at least ten times. V is TRBV12-3 or TRBV12-4 and J is TRBJ2-1; possibly TRBD1 for D (6 bases). The sample taken for sequencing was blood. The TCR sequence derives from a woman between 18 and 30 years old in good health. The CDR3 region has the DNA TGTGCCAGCAGTCGACAGGACAATGAGCAGTTCTTC. Encoded protein: CASSRQDNEQFF.